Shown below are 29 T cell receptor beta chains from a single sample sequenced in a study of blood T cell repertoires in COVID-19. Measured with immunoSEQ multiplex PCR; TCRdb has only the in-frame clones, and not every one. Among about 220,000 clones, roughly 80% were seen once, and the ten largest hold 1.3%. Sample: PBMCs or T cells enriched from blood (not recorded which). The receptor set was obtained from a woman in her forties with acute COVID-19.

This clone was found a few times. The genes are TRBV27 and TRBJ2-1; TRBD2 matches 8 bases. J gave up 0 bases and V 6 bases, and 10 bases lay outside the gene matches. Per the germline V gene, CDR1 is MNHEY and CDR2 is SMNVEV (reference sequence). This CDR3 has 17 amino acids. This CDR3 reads CASRLVFGTSSYNEQFF. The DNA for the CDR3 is TGTGCCAGCAGGCTGGTTTTTGGGACTAGCTCCTACAATGAGCAGTTCTTC.

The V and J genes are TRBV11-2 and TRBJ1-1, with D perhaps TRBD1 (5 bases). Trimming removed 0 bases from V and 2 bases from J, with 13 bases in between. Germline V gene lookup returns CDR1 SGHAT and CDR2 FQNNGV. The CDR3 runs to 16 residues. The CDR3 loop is CASSLDQATANTEAFF. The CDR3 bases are TGTGCCAGCAGCTTAGATCAGGCGACAGCCAACACTGAAGCTTTCTTT. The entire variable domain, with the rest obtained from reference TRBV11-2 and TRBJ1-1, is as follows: EAGVAQSPRYKIIEKRQSVAFWCNPISGHATLYWYQQILGQGPKLLIQFQNNGVVDDSQLPKDRFSAERLKGVDSTLKIQPAKLEDSAVYLCASSLDQATANTEAFFGQGTRLTVV.

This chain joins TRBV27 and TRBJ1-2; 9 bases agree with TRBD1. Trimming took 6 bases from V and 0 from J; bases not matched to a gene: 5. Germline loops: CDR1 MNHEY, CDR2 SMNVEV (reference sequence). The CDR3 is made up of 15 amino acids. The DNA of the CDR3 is TGTGCCAGCAGCCTGACAGGGGGAGCTAACTATGGCTACACCTTC. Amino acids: CASSLTGGANYGYTF.

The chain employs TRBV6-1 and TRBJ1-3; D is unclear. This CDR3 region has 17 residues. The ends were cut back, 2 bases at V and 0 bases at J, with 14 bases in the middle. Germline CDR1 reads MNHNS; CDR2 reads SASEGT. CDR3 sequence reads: CASSERLSRLSGNTIYF. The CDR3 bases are TGTGCCAGCAGTGAACGTTTGAGCCGCCTCTCTGGAAACACCATATATTTT.

The CDR3 sequence is CASRRGTENTEAFF. The CDR3 nucleotides are TGTGCCAGCAGGAGGGGGACAGAGAACACTGAAGCTTTCTTT. The chain employs TRBV6-5 and TRBJ1-1; 7 positions match TRBD1. Trimming cost V 6 bases and J 1 base; bases outside gene matches: 5. The CDR3 runs to 14 residues. The germline V gene has CDR1 MNHEY and CDR2 SVGAGI.

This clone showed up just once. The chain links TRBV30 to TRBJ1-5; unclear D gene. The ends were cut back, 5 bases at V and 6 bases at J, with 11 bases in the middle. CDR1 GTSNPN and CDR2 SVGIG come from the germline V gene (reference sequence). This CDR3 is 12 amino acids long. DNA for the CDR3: TGTGCCTGGGGGCGGGGTGGTCAGCCCCAGCATTTT. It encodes CAWGRGGQPQHF.

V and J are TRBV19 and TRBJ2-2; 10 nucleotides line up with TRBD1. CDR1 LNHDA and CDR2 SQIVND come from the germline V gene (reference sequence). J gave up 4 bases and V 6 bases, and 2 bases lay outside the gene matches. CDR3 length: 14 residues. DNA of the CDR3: TGTGCCAGTAGGGACAGGGGGTCCACCGGGGAGCTGTTTTTT. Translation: CASRDRGSTGELFF.

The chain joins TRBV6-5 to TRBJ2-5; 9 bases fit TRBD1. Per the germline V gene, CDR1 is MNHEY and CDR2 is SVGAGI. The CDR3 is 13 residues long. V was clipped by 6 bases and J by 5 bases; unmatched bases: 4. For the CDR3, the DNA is TGTGCCAGCAGGTGGACAGGGGTCGAGACCCAGTACTTC. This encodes CASRWTGVETQYF.

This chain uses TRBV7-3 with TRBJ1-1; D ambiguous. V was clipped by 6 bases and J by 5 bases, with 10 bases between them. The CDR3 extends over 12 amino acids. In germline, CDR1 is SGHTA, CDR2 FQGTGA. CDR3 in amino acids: CASRYGVTEAFF. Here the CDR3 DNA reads TGTGCCAGCAGATACGGGGTAACTGAAGCTTTCTTT.

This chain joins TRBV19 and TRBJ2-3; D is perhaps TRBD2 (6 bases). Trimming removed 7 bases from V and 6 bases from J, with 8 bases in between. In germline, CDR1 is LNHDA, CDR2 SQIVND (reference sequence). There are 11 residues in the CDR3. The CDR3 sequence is CASNAGDTQYF. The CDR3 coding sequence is TGTGCCAGTAATGCGGGGGATACGCAGTATTTT.

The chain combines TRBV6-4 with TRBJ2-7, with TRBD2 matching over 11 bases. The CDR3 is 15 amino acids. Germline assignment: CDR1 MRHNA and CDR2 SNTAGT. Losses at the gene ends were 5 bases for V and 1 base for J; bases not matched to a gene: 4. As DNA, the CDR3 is TGTGCCAGCAGTCAATTAGCGGGAGGGTCCTACGAGCAGTACTTC. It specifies CASSQLAGGSYEQYF.

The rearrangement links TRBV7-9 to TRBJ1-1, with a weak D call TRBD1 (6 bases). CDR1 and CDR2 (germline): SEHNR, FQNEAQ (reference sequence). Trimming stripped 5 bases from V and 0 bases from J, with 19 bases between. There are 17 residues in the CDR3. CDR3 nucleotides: TGTGCCAGCAGCGTATTCGATCACGGACAGCTGAACACTGAAGCTTTCTTT. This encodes CASSVFDHGQLNTEAFF.

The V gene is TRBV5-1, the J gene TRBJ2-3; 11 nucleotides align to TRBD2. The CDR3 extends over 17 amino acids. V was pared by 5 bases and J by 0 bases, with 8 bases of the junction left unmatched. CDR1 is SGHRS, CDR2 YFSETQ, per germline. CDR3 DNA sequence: TGCGCCAGCAGGGGGCGACTAGCGGGGTCTAGCACAGATACGCAGTATTTT. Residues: CASRGRLAGSSTDTQYF.

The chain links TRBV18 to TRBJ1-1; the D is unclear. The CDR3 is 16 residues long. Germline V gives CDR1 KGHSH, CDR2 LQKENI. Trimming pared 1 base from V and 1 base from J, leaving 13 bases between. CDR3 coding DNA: TGTGCCAGCTCACCACGGATGTTGACGGGGAACACTGAAGCTTTCTTT. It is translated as CASSPRMLTGNTEAFF.

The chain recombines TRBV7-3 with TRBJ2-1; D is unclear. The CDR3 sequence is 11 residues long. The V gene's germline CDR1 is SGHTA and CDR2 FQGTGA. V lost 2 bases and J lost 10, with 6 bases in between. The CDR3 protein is CASSLVSEQFF. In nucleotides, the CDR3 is TGTGCCAGCAGCTTAGTTTCAGAGCAGTTCTTC.

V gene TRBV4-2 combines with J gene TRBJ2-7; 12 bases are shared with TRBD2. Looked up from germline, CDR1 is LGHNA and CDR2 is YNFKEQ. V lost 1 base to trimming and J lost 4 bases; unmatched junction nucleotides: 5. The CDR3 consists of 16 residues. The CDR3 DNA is TGTGCCAGCAGCCAAGCTAGCGGGGGGGCGGGGTACGAGCAGTACTTC. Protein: CASSQASGGAGYEQYF.

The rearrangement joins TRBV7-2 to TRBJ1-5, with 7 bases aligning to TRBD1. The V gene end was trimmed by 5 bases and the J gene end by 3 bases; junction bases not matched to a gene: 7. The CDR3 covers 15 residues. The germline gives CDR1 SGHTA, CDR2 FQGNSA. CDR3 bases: TGTGCCAGCAGCCTTCAGGGGGTTATCAATCAGCCCCAGCATTTT. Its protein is CASSLQGVINQPQHF.

The CDR3 coding sequence is TGTGCCAGCAGCCCCGTGGAAGGGGGTCGTGGCTACACCTTC. It specifies CASSPVEGGRGYTF. The chain carries TRBV7-6 and TRBJ1-2, with D maybe TRBD1 (6 bases). CDR1 SGHVS and CDR2 FNYEAQ come from the germline V gene. This CDR3 comprises 14 residues. The germline V and J ends were trimmed by 5 bases and 7 bases, with 17 bases remaining between them.

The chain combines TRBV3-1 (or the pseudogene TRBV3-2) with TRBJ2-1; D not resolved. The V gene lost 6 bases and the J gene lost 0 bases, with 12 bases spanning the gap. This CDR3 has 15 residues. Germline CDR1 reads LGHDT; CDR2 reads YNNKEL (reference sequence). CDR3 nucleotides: TGTGCCAGCAGTCCAGACCGGAGCTCCTACAATGAGCAGTTCTTC. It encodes CASSPDRSSYNEQFF.

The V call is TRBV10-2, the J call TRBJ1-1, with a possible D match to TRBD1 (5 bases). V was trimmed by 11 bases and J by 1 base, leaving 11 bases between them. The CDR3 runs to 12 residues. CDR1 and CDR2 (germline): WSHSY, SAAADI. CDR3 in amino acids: CAGGDSNTEAFF. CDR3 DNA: TGCGCCGGGGGGGACTCGAACACTGAAGCTTTCTTT.

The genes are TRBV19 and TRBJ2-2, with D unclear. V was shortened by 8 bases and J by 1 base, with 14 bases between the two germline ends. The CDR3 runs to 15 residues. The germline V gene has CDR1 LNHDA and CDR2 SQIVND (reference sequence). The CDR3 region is CASRPGSQNTGELFF. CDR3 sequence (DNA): TGTGCCAGTCGGCCCGGGTCACAGAACACCGGGGAGCTGTTTTTT. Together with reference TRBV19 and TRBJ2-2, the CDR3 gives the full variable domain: DGGITQSPKYLFRKEGQNVTLSCEQNLNHDAMYWYRQDPGQGLRLIYYSQIVNDFQKGDIAEGYSVSREKKESFPLTVTSAQKNPTAFYLCASRPGSQNTGELFFGEGSRLTVL.

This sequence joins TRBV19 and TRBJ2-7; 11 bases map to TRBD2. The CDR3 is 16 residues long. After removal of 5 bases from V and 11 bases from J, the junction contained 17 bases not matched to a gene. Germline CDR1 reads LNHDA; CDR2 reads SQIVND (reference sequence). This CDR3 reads CASSPGLAVPAPREYF. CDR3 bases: TGTGCCAGTAGTCCGGGACTAGCGGTTCCGGCCCCAAGGGAGTACTTC. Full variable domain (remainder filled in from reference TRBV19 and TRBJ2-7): DGGITQSPKYLFRKEGQNVTLSCEQNLNHDAMYWYRQDPGQGLRLIYYSQIVNDFQKGDIAEGYSVSREKKESFPLTVTSAQKNPTAFYLCASSPGLAVPAPREYFGPGTRLTVT.

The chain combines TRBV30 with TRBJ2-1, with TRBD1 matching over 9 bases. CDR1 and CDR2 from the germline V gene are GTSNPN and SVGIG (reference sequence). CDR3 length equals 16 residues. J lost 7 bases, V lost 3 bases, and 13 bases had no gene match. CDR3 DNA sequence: TGTGCCTGGAGGGGAACCGCCGGGACAGGGTTAAATGAGCAGTTCTTC. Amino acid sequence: CAWRGTAGTGLNEQFF.

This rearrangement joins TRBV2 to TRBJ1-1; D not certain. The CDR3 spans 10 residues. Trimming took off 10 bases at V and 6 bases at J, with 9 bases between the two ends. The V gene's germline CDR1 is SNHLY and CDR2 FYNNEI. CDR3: CATAGSEAFF. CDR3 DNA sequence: TGTGCCACAGCGGGGTCTGAAGCTTTCTTT.

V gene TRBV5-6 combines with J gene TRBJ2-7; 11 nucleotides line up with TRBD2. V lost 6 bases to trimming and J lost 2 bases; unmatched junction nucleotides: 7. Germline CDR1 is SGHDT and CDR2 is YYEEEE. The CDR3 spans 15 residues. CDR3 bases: TGTGCCAGCACCAGAGGGACTAGCGGTACCTACGAGCAGTACTTC. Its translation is CASTRGTSGTYEQYF. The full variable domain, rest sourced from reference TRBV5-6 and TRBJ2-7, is DAGVTQSPTHLIKTRGQQVTLRCSPKSGHDTVSWYQQALGQGPQFIFQYYEEEERQRGNFPDRFSGHQFPNYSSELNVNALLLGDSALYLCASTRGTSGTYEQYFGPGTRLTVT.

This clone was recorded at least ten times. In DNA, the CDR3 is TGTGCCAGCAGTGACGGGGTAGCGGGGGGAAGCTACGAGCAGTACTTC. This sequence encodes CASSDGVAGGSYEQYF. The V gene is TRBV2, the J gene TRBJ2-7; 10 nucleotides match TRBD2. V gave up 3 bases and J gave up 3 bases; unmatched junction bases: 8. CDR3 size: 16 residues. CDR1 SNHLY and CDR2 FYNNEI come from the germline V gene. Together with reference TRBV2 and TRBJ2-7, the CDR3 gives the full variable domain: EPEVTQTPSHQVTQMGQEVILRCVPISNHLYFYWYRQILGQKVEFLVSFYNNEISEKSEIFDDQFSVERPDGSNFTLKIRSTKLEDSAMYFCASSDGVAGGSYEQYFGPGTRLTVT.

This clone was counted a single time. This CDR3 is CASSLREGVRGYTF. The CDR3 DNA reads as TGTGCCAGCAGCTTGCGGGAGGGGGTAAGAGGCTACACCTTC. V and J are TRBV5-6 and TRBJ1-2; tentative D call: TRBD1 (6 bases). V lost 1 base to trimming and J lost 8 bases, with 15 bases between them. Germline V lookup: CDR1 SGHDT, CDR2 YYEEEE. CDR3 size: 14 residues.

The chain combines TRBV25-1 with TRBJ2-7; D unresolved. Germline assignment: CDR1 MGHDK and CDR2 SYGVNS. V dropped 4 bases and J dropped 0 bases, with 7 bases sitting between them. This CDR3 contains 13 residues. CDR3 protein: CASSAQASYEQYF. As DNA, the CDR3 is TGTGCCAGCAGTGCTCAGGCCTCCTACGAGCAGTACTTC.

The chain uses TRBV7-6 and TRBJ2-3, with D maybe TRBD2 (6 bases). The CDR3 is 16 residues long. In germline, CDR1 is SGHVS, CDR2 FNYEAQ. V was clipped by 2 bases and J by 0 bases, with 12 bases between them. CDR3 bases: TGTGCCAGCAGCTTACGTCGGGGAGGTAGCACAGATACGCAGTATTTT. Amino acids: CASSLRRGGSTDTQYF.